The source of this T cell receptor beta chain is a study of T cells expressing NK-cell markers (dated by TCRdb to 2018 to 2020). At the level of the whole study: About 8 donors provided sorted CD3+CD56+NKG2C+, CD3+CD56+NKG2C- and CD3+CD56-NKG2C+ T-cell subsets, whose TCR beta-chain repertoires were profiled. Seven of the eight sequenced donors were HCMV-seropositive and one was HCMV-seronegative. The study sequenced eight donors, all healthy volunteers chosen at random: three men and five women. Sequencing of the libraries produced 2 x 150 bp reads on Illumina HiSeq 2000/2500, MiSeq or NextSeq.

The CDR3, from cysteine to phenylalanine, totals 12 residues. This entry has no DNA. According to the germline V gene (reference sequence), CDR1 reads SGHKS and CDR2 reads YYEKEE. The listed sequencing device is Illumina HiSeq 2000. TCR beta cDNA libraries were made by 5'RACE template switching that added a universal primer site and unique molecular identifiers. Priming for cDNA synthesis came from the TCR beta constant segment, and two successive PCR amplification steps followed. The original pipeline was this. MIGEC handled demultiplexing of the reads and grouping by UMI, while MiTCR was used to assemble and quantify clonotypes. To exclude erroneous sequences, only TCR cDNA sequences supported by at least two reads were retained. The tcR package was used for downstream repertoire analysis, and clonotypes were matched between fractions using CDR3 nucleotide sequence together with V segment. VDJmatch was used to annotate antigen specificity against VDJdb, with one amino acid substitution in CDR3 permitted. The reads underwent TCRdb reprocessing, giving one record for each CDR3 protein sequence and no DNA. TCRdb, not the authors, supplied the V and J calls. The sample's own table lists a few hundred thousand distinct CDR3 sequences. The ten largest clones take up over 1.1% of the sample.

Study-wide conclusions, independent of this receptor: Whether the expanded NKG2C-expressing T cell clones were specific for HCMV antigens remained unclear. For about 6 donors, the dominant CD3+CD56+NKG2C+ clonotypes were among the top 10 CD8+ clonotypes and accounted for roughly 1.0-8% of CD8+ T cells. Those dominant clonotypes were again the most abundant among CD3+CD56-NKG2C+ cells in a handful of donors, at about 25-60.1%.

With respect to this clonotype: What antigen it recognizes has not been identified.

HCMV serostatus was determined by detecting HCMV-specific IgG in serum with a commercial ELISA kit. Peripheral blood mononuclear cells were isolated from blood by Ficoll density gradient centrifugation. The clonotype was recovered from a woman in her forties or fifties in good health. Donor details come from another sample of the same person, matched by shared clones. The specimen sequenced was blood T cells: a sorted CD56 or NKG2C T cell subset, CD4+ or CD8+ T cells, or bulk PBMC T cells (not recorded which). The rearrangement joined TRBV5-5 to TRBJ1-5. The CDR3 protein is CASSFVDQPQHF.